These 21 T cell receptor beta chains share one sample of origin, sequenced in a study of T cells after yellow fever vaccination. Each CDR3 protein is one row after TCRdb ran MiXCR on the 5' RACE reads. The data hold some 550,000 distinct CDR3 sequences, with about a fifth observed a single time. Sequences were derived from PBMCs, sampled 15 days after the yellow fever booster vaccination. These receptors were taken from a man aged 25 to 40 who received the YFV17D yellow fever vaccine.

This sequence joins TRBV28 and TRBJ2-2, with D perhaps matching TRBD1 (5 bases). Trimming left V 5 bases short and J 6 bases short, with 16 bases between. Germline CDR1 MDHEN, CDR2 SYDVKM. The length of the CDR3 is 15 residues. CDR3 sequence: CASSPTQGRAGELFF. In DNA form, the CDR3 reads TGTGCCAGCAGTCCCACCCAGGGAAGGGCCGGGGAGCTGTTTTTT.

V gene TRBV29-1 combines with J gene TRBJ2-1, with D uncertain. Germline CDR1 reads SQVTM; CDR2 reads ANQGSEA. The CDR3 spans 13 residues. This CDR3 is CSVPADSYNEQFF. The DNA for the CDR3 is TGCAGTGTACCGGCGGACTCCTACAATGAGCAGTTCTTC.

The chain links TRBV29-1 to TRBJ2-5, with no clear D. With 4 bases removed from V and 6 bases from J, the gap between germline ends came to 6 bases. The V gene's germline CDR1 is SQVTM and CDR2 ANQGSEA. CDR3 length: 10 residues. The CDR3 DNA sequence: TGCAGCGTTGTTTCGCAGACCCAGTACTTC. Residues: CSVVSQTQYF.

The chain recombines TRBV7-2 with TRBJ1-4, with 11 bases lining up with TRBD1. Looked up from germline, CDR1 is SGHTA and CDR2 is FQGNSA. The CDR3 extends over 17 amino acids. V shed 2 bases, J shed 4 bases, and the junction held 6 bases outside the gene matches. In DNA form, the CDR3 reads TGTGCCAGCAGCTTACTAGGGACAGGGGGTTGTAATGAAAAACTGTTTTTT. It yields the protein CASSLLGTGGCNEKLFF.

This clonotype appeared a few times. One base away lies a much larger clone, so this may be a sequencing read error. This sequence joins TRBV6-2 or TRBV6-3 and TRBJ1-5; no definite D call. The germline V and J ends were trimmed by 2 bases and 4 bases, with 6 bases remaining between them. The CDR3 sequence is 13 residues long. The V gene's germline CDR1 is MNHEY and CDR2 SVGEGT. CDR3 bases: TGTGCCAGCAGTTACGGGGATAATCAGCCCCAGCATTTT. This codes for CASSYGDNQPQHF.

A few counts support this clonotype. The V gene is TRBV15, the J gene TRBJ1-4; D is possibly TRBD1 (5 bases). Germline values: CDR1 LNHNV, CDR2 YYDKDF (reference sequence). CDR3 size: 17 residues. Trimming left V 3 bases short and J 4 bases short, with 18 bases between. DNA for the CDR3: TGTGCCACCAGCAGTGAAATTCCAGGGATCGGTAATGAAAAACTGTTTTTT. It yields the protein CATSSEIPGIGNEKLFF.

V and J are TRBV18 and TRBJ2-4; possibly TRBD2 for D (6 bases). The CDR3 consists of 13 residues. V lost 3 bases, J lost 11 bases, and 14 bases lay in between. In germline, CDR1 is KGHSH, CDR2 LQKENI. For the CDR3, the DNA is TGTGCCAGCTCACCCGTGACTAGAGAGCTTCAGTACTTC. Protein: CASSPVTRELQYF. Full variable domain (outside the CDR3, taken from reference TRBV18 and TRBJ2-4): NAGVMQNPRHLVRRRGQEARLRCSPMKGHSHVYWYRQLPEEGLKFMVYLQKENIIDESGMPKERFSAEFPKEGPSILRIQQVVRGDSAAYFCASSPVTRELQYFGAGTRLSVL.

This clonotype was counted only a few times. J is TRBJ2-7 and V is TRBV10-3; TRBD1 agrees at 7 bases. The CDR3 runs 14 residues. Germline-derived CDR1 and CDR2 are ENHRY and SYGVKD. V gave up 6 bases and J gave up 5 bases; unmatched junction bases: 10. The CDR3 sequence: CAIRSDRARNEQYF. In nucleotides, the CDR3 is TGTGCCATCAGGAGCGACAGGGCACGAAACGAGCAGTACTTC.

Written as DNA, the CDR3 is TGTGCCAGTGGGACAGGGCGATCATCCTACGAGCAGTACTTC. This encodes CASGTGRSSYEQYF. The V and J genes are TRBV7-9 and TRBJ2-7; 9 nucleotides line up with TRBD1. After removal of 9 bases from V and 1 base from J, the junction contained 7 bases not matched to a gene. Germline CDR1 reads SEHNR; CDR2 reads FQNEAQ (reference sequence). CDR3 length equals 14 residues.

The chain joins TRBV27 to TRBJ2-1, with TRBD2 as a possible D gene (7 bases). CDR3 length: 13 amino acids. Germline CDR1 and CDR2: MNHEY and SMNVEV (reference sequence). V was shortened by 2 bases and J by 8 bases, with 10 bases between the two germline ends. The CDR3 reads CASSLPGGDEQFF. In DNA form, the CDR3 reads TGTGCCAGCAGTTTACCGGGGGGCGATGAGCAGTTCTTC.

V gene TRBV11-2 combines with J gene TRBJ2-7; perhaps D is TRBD1 or TRBD2 (6 bases each). The CDR3 is made up of 18 amino acids. Per germline, CDR1 SGHAT and CDR2 FQNNGV. Deletions cut 3 bases from V and 0 bases from J, with 21 bases between. CDR3 amino acids: CASSLSGVVRGSSYEQYF. CDR3 DNA sequence: TGTGCCAGCAGCTTGTCAGGGGTAGTGCGGGGAAGCTCCTACGAGCAGTACTTC.

This clonotype has more than one count but fewer than ten. This rearrangement joins TRBV6-5 to TRBJ1-1; D not certain. Germline CDR1 and CDR2: MNHEY and SVGAGI. This CDR3 has 13 residues. Trimming removed 3 bases at V and 4 bases at J, with 9 bases between. The CDR3 region is CASSYTKGTEAFF. The CDR3 region has the DNA TGTGCCAGCAGTTATACTAAAGGCACTGAAGCTTTCTTT.

In its sample, this clonotype was seen a few times. This sequence joins TRBV4-3 and TRBJ2-3; no clear D gene. This CDR3 is built from 16 residues. CDR1 and CDR2 from the germline V gene are LGHNA and YSLEER. Trimming took off 1 base at V and 3 bases at J, with 14 bases between the two ends. CDR3 sequence: CASSQAVLEATDTQYF. In nucleotides, the CDR3 is TGCGCCAGCAGCCAAGCGGTGCTAGAAGCTACAGATACGCAGTATTTT.

This clonotype was observed a few times. The rearrangement links TRBV27 to TRBJ2-7, with D tentatively TRBD2 (7 bases). V was cut by 4 bases and J by 3 bases, with 16 bases left in between. The CDR3 spans 15 residues. Germline V gene sequence: CDR1 MNHEY, CDR2 SMNVEV (reference sequence). Written as DNA, the CDR3 is TGTGCCAGCAGTTCGCAGATCGGGGGGCTCTACGAGCAGTACTTC. Translating it yields CASSSQIGGLYEQYF.

The chain couples TRBV12-3 or TRBV12-4 to TRBJ2-5, with D maybe TRBD1 (6 bases). CDR3 length: 15 residues. With 8 bases removed from V and 4 bases from J, the gap between germline ends came to 20 bases. CDR3 coding DNA: TGTGCCAGCGGATCACAGGGTCTGATAGGAGAGACCCAGTACTTC. Its protein is CASGSQGLIGETQYF.

This clonotype was recorded a few times. The gene calls are TRBV5-1 and TRBJ2-5, with D possibly TRBD2 on 6 matching bases. CDR3 size: 14 residues. Germline CDR1 is SGHRS and CDR2 is YFSETQ. V lost 0 bases to trimming and J lost 5 bases, with 11 bases between them. CDR3 loop: CASSLVPGDETQYF. CDR3 DNA sequence: TGCGCCAGCAGCTTGGTGCCGGGAGACGAGACCCAGTACTTC.

V gene TRBV24-1 combines with J gene TRBJ1-5, with D uncertain. V was shortened by 0 bases and J by 4 bases, with 6 bases between the two germline ends. Germline values: CDR1 KGHDR, CDR2 SFDVKD. The CDR3 loop spans 14 amino acids. CDR3 in amino acids: CATSDLNTNQPQHF. The DNA for the CDR3 is TGTGCCACCAGTGATTTGAACACGAATCAGCCCCAGCATTTT.

The chain has TRBV7-2 and TRBJ1-5; D is uncertain. In germline, CDR1 is SGHTA, CDR2 FQGNSA. The CDR3 sequence is 13 residues long. Trimming removed 1 base at V and 7 bases at J, with 8 bases between. The CDR3 DNA reads as TGTGCCAGCAGCTTAGGGACGGCACAGCCCCAGCATTTT. This encodes CASSLGTAQPQHF.

This clonotype appeared a few times. The chain couples TRBV12-3 or TRBV12-4 to TRBJ2-1; 7 nucleotides line up with TRBD2. J was trimmed by 6 bases and V by 6 bases; bases with no gene match: 2. The CDR3 sequence is 12 residues long. CDR3 region: CASRLAANEQFF. In DNA form, the CDR3 reads TGTGCCAGCAGGCTAGCGGCCAATGAGCAGTTCTTC.

This clonotype showed up just a few times. The J gene is TRBJ2-5, the V gene TRBV15; either TRBD1 or TRBD2 may fit D (6 bases each). The germline V gene encodes CDR1 LNHNV and CDR2 YYDKDF (reference sequence). This CDR3 contains 14 residues. Trimming left V 0 bases short and J 5 bases short, with 10 bases between. DNA of the CDR3: TGTGCCACCAGCAGAGATCGGAGGGGGGAGACCCAGTACTTC. It encodes CATSRDRRGETQYF.

This chain joins TRBV20-1 and TRBJ2-1; TRBD1 agrees at 8 bases. V was pared by 2 bases and J by 4 bases, with 7 bases of the junction left unmatched. Germline V gene sequence: CDR1 DFQATT, CDR2 SNEGSKA (reference sequence). This CDR3 is built from 15 residues. As DNA, the CDR3 is TGCAGTGCTAGATTGGACAGGGATAGGTACAATGAGCAGTTCTTC. It yields the protein CSARLDRDRYNEQFF.